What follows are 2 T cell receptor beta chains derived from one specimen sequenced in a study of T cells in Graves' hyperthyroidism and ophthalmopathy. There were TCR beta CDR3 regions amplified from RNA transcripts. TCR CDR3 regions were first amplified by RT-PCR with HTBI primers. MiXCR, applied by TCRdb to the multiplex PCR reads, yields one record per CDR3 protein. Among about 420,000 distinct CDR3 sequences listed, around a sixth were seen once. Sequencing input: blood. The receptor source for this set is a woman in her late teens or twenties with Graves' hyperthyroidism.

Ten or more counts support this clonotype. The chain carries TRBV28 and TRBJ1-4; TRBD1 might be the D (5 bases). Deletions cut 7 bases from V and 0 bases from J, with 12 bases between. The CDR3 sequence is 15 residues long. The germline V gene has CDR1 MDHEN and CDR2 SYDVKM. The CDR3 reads CASTETGATNEKLFF. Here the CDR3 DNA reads TGTGCCAGCACAGAAACGGGGGCAACTAATGAAAAACTGTTTTTT.

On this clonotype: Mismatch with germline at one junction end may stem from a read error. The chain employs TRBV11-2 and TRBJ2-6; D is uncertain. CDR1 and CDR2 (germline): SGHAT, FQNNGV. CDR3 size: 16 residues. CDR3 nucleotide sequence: TGCGCCAGCAGCTTGGCAGGTAGCTCTGGGGCCAACGTCCTGACTTTC. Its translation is CASSLAGSSGANVLTF. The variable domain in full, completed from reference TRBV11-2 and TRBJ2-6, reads EAGVAQSPRYKIIEKRQSVAFWCNPISGHATLYWYQQILGQGPKLLIQFQNNGVVDDSQLPKDRFSAERLKGVDSTLKIQPAKLEDSAVYLCASSLAGSSGANVLTFGAGSRLTVL.